This T cell receptor beta chain was captured by sequencing in a study of blood T cell repertoires in COVID-19. Study-level background: Specimens from acute and convalescent COVID-19 originated in the United States, Italy and Spain. Sources were T cells, B-cell-depleted T cells, or PBMCs; the material itself was cDNA or gDNA.

Per the authors' pipeline: The authors estimated nucleated cell counts from reference gene primer amplification. Data came from immunoSEQ multiplex PCR; TCRdb stores just in-frame clones and leaves some out. V and J calls and clone size follow that table, whereas D and trimming were derived from the DNA. The sample lists about 250,000 clones, roughly 83% occurring once. The table lists this clone with a count of one. This CDR3 has 20 residues. Losses at the gene ends were 0 bases for V and 0 bases for J; bases not matched to a gene: 7. Germline V gene data show CDR1 as MGHRA and CDR2 as YSYEKL. This clonotype originated in a man aged 80 or over with acute or convalescent COVID-19. The sample comprised peripheral blood. This chain connects TRBV4-1 to TRBJ1-6; 11 nucleotides line up with TRBD1. Written as DNA, the CDR3 is TGCGCCAGCAGCCAAGATATCGGACAGGGGGCGAGCTCCTATAATTCACCCCTCCACTTT. Translating it yields CASSQDIGQGASSYNSPLHF.